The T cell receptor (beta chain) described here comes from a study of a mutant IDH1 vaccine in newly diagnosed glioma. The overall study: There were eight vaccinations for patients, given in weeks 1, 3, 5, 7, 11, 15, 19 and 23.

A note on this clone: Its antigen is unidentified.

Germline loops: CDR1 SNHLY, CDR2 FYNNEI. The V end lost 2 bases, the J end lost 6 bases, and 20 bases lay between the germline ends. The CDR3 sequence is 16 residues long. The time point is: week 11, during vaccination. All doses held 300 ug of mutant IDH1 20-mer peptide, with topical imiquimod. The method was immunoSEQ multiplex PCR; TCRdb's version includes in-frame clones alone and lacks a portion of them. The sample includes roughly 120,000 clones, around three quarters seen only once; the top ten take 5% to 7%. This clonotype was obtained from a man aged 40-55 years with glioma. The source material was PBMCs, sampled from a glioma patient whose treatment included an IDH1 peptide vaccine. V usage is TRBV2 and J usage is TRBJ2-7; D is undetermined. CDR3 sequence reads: CASSERWSLLNGEQYF. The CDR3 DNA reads TGTGCCAGCAGTGAACGGTGGAGCCTACTAAACGGCGAGCAGTACTTC.